This T cell receptor beta chain was recorded in a study of patients and donors after allogeneic stem cell transplantation. This clonotype has more than one count but fewer than ten. TCRdb ran MiXCR on the RT-PCR reads and lists one entry per CDR3 protein. Of approximately 60,000 distinct CDR3 sequences in the sample, 10% to 15% were seen once. Germline CDR1 reads LGHNA; CDR2 reads YNFKEQ. V dropped 0 bases and J dropped 0; count of bases not matched to a gene: 9. This CDR3 is built from 18 residues. Sample: blood, either unsorted or a sorted T cell fraction (not recorded which). This receptor was taken from a human donor who was either an allogeneic HSCT recipient or a stem cell or donor lymphocyte infusion donor (not recorded which). It is not recorded whose cells these are; they may come from a transplant donor. This chain connects TRBV4-2 to TRBJ2-7, with 9 nucleotides matching TRBD2. The CDR3 sequence: CASSQDPSTSGISYEQYF. The CDR3 DNA follows: TGTGCCAGCAGCCAAGACCCCTCGACTAGCGGTATCTCCTACGAGCAGTACTTC.